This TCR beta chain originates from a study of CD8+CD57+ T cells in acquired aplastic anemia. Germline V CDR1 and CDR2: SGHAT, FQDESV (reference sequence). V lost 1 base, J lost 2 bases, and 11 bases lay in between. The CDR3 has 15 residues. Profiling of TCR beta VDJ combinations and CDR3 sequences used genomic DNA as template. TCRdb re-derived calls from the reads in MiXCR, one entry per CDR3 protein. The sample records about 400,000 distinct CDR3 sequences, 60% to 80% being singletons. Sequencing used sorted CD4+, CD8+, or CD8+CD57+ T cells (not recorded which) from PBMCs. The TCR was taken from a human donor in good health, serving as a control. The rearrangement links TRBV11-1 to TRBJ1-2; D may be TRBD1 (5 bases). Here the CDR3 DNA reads TGTGCCAGCAGCTTAGTAGGGGCAGCCAACTATGGCTACACCTTC. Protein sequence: CASSLVGAANYGYTF.